These T cell receptor beta chains were read from a single sample in a study of radiotherapy plus CTLA-4 blockade in lung cancer. TCRdb's table, derived via immunoSEQ multiplex PCR, lists solely in-frame clones and lacks some. The sample carries 15,000 to 20,000 clones, about 82% recorded once. The input for sequencing was peripheral blood, taken from a patient treated with radiotherapy plus ipilimumab. Receptors originate from a human donor with non-small cell lung cancer whose response to radiotherapy plus ipilimumab could not be evaluated. Each CDR3 is given with its conserved first and last residue. The order of the fields is CDR3 DNA, CDR3 protein, V gene, J gene, clone size, CDR3 length, D gene. A D gene is named only where the DNA matches it firmly. The size of a clone is reported for some rows only, either as once, few or many, or as a class for expanded clones.

CDR3 DNA: TGTGCCAGCAGCTTAGCCGGCAGGGGGAAGGTGGAGCAGTACTTC
CDR3 protein: CASSLAGRGKVEQYF
V gene: TRBV7-2
J gene: TRBJ2-7
clone size: -
CDR3 length: 15
D gene: TRBD1

CDR3 DNA: TGTGCCAGCACGCCGGACAGGAGCTACGAGCAGTACTTC
CDR3 protein: CASTPDRSYEQYF
V gene: TRBV5-4
J gene: TRBJ2-7
clone size: -
CDR3 length: 13
D gene: TRBD1

CDR3 DNA: TGTGCCAGCAGCCATACAGGGACCGGGGCCAACGTCCTGACTTTC
CDR3 protein: CASSHTGTGANVLTF
V gene: TRBV14
J gene: TRBJ2-6
clone size: -
CDR3 length: 15
D gene: -

CDR3 DNA: TGTGCCAGCTCACCAATGCGGACAGGGGATTCACCCCTCCACTTT
CDR3 protein: CASSPMRTGDSPLHF
V gene: TRBV18
J gene: TRBJ1-6
clone size: -
CDR3 length: 15
D gene: TRBD1

CDR3 DNA: TGTGCCAGCAGCGGGGACATGAACACTGAAGCTTTCTTT
CDR3 protein: CASSGDMNTEAFF
V gene: TRBV5-5
J gene: TRBJ1-1
clone size: -
CDR3 length: 13
D gene: -

CDR3 DNA: TGTGCCAGCAGCTTAAGTACCGGGGTGGGCACCGGGGAGCTGTTTTTT
CDR3 protein: CASSLSTGVGTGELFF
V gene: TRBV7-2
J gene: TRBJ2-2
clone size: -
CDR3 length: 16
D gene: -

CDR3 DNA: TGTGCCAGCGCTAGAGACAGCGGGCACGAGCAGTACTTC
CDR3 protein: CASARDSGHEQYF
V gene: TRBV11-3
J gene: TRBJ2-7
clone size: -
CDR3 length: 13
D gene: -

CDR3 DNA: TGTGCCAGCAGCTTAGCGGAGGGCTACGAGCAGTACTTC
CDR3 protein: CASSLAEGYEQYF
V gene: TRBV7-8
J gene: TRBJ2-7
clone size: -
CDR3 length: 13
D gene: -

CDR3 DNA: TGTGCCAGCAGCTTAGATGGACAGGGGGCGACTGAAGCTTTCTTT
CDR3 protein: CASSLDGQGATEAFF
V gene: TRBV7-8
J gene: TRBJ1-1
clone size: -
CDR3 length: 15
D gene: TRBD1

CDR3 DNA: TGTGCCAGCAGCTTCAGAGAGACCCAGTACTTC
CDR3 protein: CASSFRETQYF
V gene: TRBV7-2
J gene: TRBJ2-5
clone size: -
CDR3 length: 11
D gene: -

CDR3 DNA: TGTGCCACCAGCAGGAGGGGGTGGGCGGGAGGTCGAACAGATACGCAGTATTTT
CDR3 protein: CATSRRGWAGGRTDTQYF
V gene: TRBV15
J gene: TRBJ2-3
clone size: -
CDR3 length: 18
D gene: TRBD2

CDR3 DNA: TGTGCCAGCAGTGAGGTAGGAGGAGATTATGGCTACACCTTC
CDR3 protein: CASSEVGGDYGYTF
V gene: TRBV6-1
J gene: TRBJ1-2
clone size: -
CDR3 length: 14
D gene: -

CDR3 DNA: TGTGCCAGCAGTTTAGGTACCGCAGGGACAGGAGAAGCTTTCTTT
CDR3 protein: CASSLGTAGTGEAFF
V gene: TRBV28
J gene: TRBJ1-1
clone size: -
CDR3 length: 15
D gene: TRBD1

CDR3 DNA: TGTGCCAGCAGCTTAGGGGGCCAGAGTCAGCCCCAGCATTTT
CDR3 protein: CASSLGGQSQPQHF
V gene: TRBV7-2
J gene: TRBJ1-5
clone size: -
CDR3 length: 14
D gene: -

CDR3 DNA: TGTGCCAGCAGTTTAATAGGGGGAAATCAGCCCCAGCATTTT
CDR3 protein: CASSLIGGNQPQHF
V gene: TRBV27
J gene: TRBJ1-5
clone size: -
CDR3 length: 14
D gene: -

CDR3 DNA: TGTGCCAGCAGTCCACAGGGACAGGAAGACACTGAAGCTTTCTTT
CDR3 protein: CASSPQGQEDTEAFF
V gene: TRBV7-2
J gene: TRBJ1-1
clone size: once
CDR3 length: 15
D gene: TRBD1

CDR3 DNA: TGTGCCAGCAGCATGACAGGGTCGGGAAATGAGCAGTTCTTC
CDR3 protein: CASSMTGSGNEQFF
V gene: TRBV27
J gene: TRBJ2-1
clone size: few
CDR3 length: 14
D gene: TRBD1

CDR3 DNA: TGTGCCAGCACCTTAGGCGGGACAGGGGGCTTTCGCAATCAGCCCCAGCATTTT
CDR3 protein: CASTLGGTGGFRNQPQHF
V gene: TRBV28
J gene: TRBJ1-5
clone size: -
CDR3 length: 18
D gene: TRBD1

CDR3 DNA: TGTGCCATCAGCCTTAGCCGGGACACCAATACGCAGTATTTT
CDR3 protein: CAISLSRDTNTQYF
V gene: TRBV10-3
J gene: TRBJ2-3
clone size: -
CDR3 length: 14
D gene: -

CDR3 DNA: TGTGCCAGCAGCTTAACGACCATAAAGGGGGCTCATACTAATGAAAAACTGTTTTTT
CDR3 protein: CASSLTTIKGAHTNEKLFF
V gene: TRBV11-3
J gene: TRBJ1-4
clone size: -
CDR3 length: 19
D gene: TRBD1

CDR3 DNA: TGCGCCAGCAGCTTGAGCCTAGCGGGAGAGACCCAGTACTTC
CDR3 protein: CASSLSLAGETQYF
V gene: TRBV5-1
J gene: TRBJ2-5
clone size: once
CDR3 length: 14
D gene: TRBD2

CDR3 DNA: TGTGCCAGCAGTCGCCTTGGGCAGGCCGGGGAGCTGTTTTTT
CDR3 protein: CASSRLGQAGELFF
V gene: TRBV11-2
J gene: TRBJ2-2
clone size: -
CDR3 length: 14
D gene: -

CDR3 DNA: TGTGCCAGCAGCCGAGAGAGGTTAGAGACCCAGTACTTC
CDR3 protein: CASSRERLETQYF
V gene: TRBV7-2
J gene: TRBJ2-5
clone size: -
CDR3 length: 13
D gene: -

CDR3 DNA: TGTGCCAGCAGTTTCGGGGGTTTGAGAACAGATACGCAGTATTTT
CDR3 protein: CASSFGGLRTDTQYF
V gene: TRBV27
J gene: TRBJ2-3
clone size: -
CDR3 length: 15
D gene: -

CDR3 DNA: TGTGCCAGCAGCTCACTGTTAGCGGGACTGCAGTTCTTC
CDR3 protein: CASSSLLAGLQFF
V gene: TRBV7-8
J gene: TRBJ2-1
clone size: once
CDR3 length: 13
D gene: TRBD2

CDR3 DNA: TGTGCCAGCAGCCCGTGGACAGCTAACACTGAAGCTTTCTTT
CDR3 protein: CASSPWTANTEAFF
V gene: TRBV11-2
J gene: TRBJ1-1
clone size: -
CDR3 length: 14
D gene: -